The rows below give T cell receptor beta chains drawn from one sample of a study of cytomegalovirus exposure and HLA in healthy donors. Data came from immunoSEQ multiplex PCR; TCRdb stores just in-frame clones and leaves some out. Of 200,000 to 250,000 clones in the sample, approximately 82% were seen once. Sequencing used PBMCs. The receptors come from a middle-aged woman in good health and CMV-seronegative. The CDR3 runs from the conserved cysteine through the conserved F or W. The D gene is left open where the match is weak. Clone size is not always given. Where it is, it says once, few, many or a class for expanded clones.

j_call	v_call	d_call	clone_size	cdr3_nt	cdr3_aa
TRBJ1-6	TRBV9	TRBD1	few	TGTGCCAGCAGCGTAGGAGGATGGGACAGGGGGGACTCACCCCTCCACTTT	CASSVGGWDRGDSPLHF
TRBJ2-7	TRBV5-1	-	few	TGCGCCAGCAGCCTGCTTAGCTCCTACGAGCAGTACTTC	CASSLLSSYEQYF
TRBJ2-7	TRBV6-5	TRBD2	-	TGTGCCAGCAGTTACGGGGGAGGGATGAGATACGAGCAGTACTTC	CASSYGGGMRYEQYF
TRBJ1-4	TRBV30	-	-	TGTGCCTGGAGGGAGGACAGCCAAAAACTGTTTTTT	CAWREDSQKLFF
TRBJ1-6	TRBV15	-	-	TGTGCCACCAGCAGAGATTCGATAGGACTTCATAATTCACCCCTCCACTTT	CATSRDSIGLHNSPLHF
TRBJ1-1	TRBV6-5	TRBD1	-	TGTGCCAGCAGTGGACAGGGCGCGAGAGACACTGAAGCTTTCTTT	CASSGQGARDTEAFF
TRBJ2-5	TRBV6-5	-	-	TGTGCCAGCAGCGGACAGCTAAAAGAGACCCAGTACTTC	CASSGQLKETQYF
TRBJ2-1	TRBV10-3	-	once	TGTGCCATCAGTGTCCGGGAGCACAATGAGCAGTTCTTC	CAISVREHNEQFF
TRBJ1-4	TRBV15	-	-	TGTGCCACCAGCAGAGGGTCGGAGAGAAATGAAAAACTGTTTTTT	CATSRGSERNEKLFF
TRBJ1-6	TRBV19	TRBD1	-	TGCGCCAGTAGTCGGCCGGACAGGGGGCTAACACCCCTCCACTTT	CASSRPDRGLTPLHF
TRBJ1-1	TRBV6-1	-	-	TGTGCCTCCACCACGGGTATATTTAACACTGAAGCTTTCTTT	CASTTGIFNTEAFF
TRBJ1-1	TRBV19	-	-	TGTGCCAGTAGTATCGAGGGCGCCGGGAACACTGAAGCTTTCTTT	CASSIEGAGNTEAFF
TRBJ2-3	TRBV9	-	-	TGTGCCAGCAGCGTAGGAAGTAGCGGTCCTAGCACAGATACGCAGTATTTT	CASSVGSSGPSTDTQYF
TRBJ1-2	TRBV5-1	-	-	TGCGCCAGCAGCTTGGATCCGTCTAACTATGGCTACACCTTC	CASSLDPSNYGYTF
TRBJ2-1	TRBV4-2	TRBD2	-	TGTGCCAGCAGCCCGGGACTAGCGGGGGCCAATGAGCAGTTCTTC	CASSPGLAGANEQFF
TRBJ1-3	TRBV10-3	-	-	TGTGCCAGCGGGACTGGGAGTAGAGTCACTGGAAACACCATATATTTT	CASGTGSRVTGNTIYF
TRBJ2-7	TRBV4-1	TRBD1	-	TGCGCCAGCAGCCAGGCGACAGGGGGCAACGAGCAGTACTTC	CASSQATGGNEQYF
TRBJ2-7	TRBV19	TRBD1	-	TGTGCCAGTAGTAAGTCAGGGGGCGGCTACGAGCAGTACTTC	CASSKSGGGYEQYF
TRBJ2-7	TRBV6-5	TRBD1	-	TGTGCCACACAGGGGGCTGGTGCCTACGAGCAGTACTTC	CATQGAGAYEQYF
TRBJ1-2	TRBV4-3	-	-	TGCGCCAGCAGCCAAGATCTGGCAGCGAACTATGGCTACCCCTTC	CASSQDLAANYGYPF
TRBJ2-2	TRBV6-1	TRBD2	-	TGTGCCAGCATAGCGGGGACTAACACCGGGGAGCTGTTTTTT	CASIAGTNTGELFF
TRBJ1-1	TRBV7-2	-	-	TGTGCCAGCAGCCCTCATACGGGACAAATCAACACTGAAGCTTTCTTT	CASSPHTGQINTEAFF
TRBJ1-2	TRBV28	-	-	TGTGCCAGCAGAGCGACAGGTCAGGGCTATGGCTACACCTTC	CASRATGQGYGYTF
TRBJ2-7	TRBV10-3	-	-	TGTGCCATCAGTACTCTGGGAGGCGAGAGGTCTCAGCAGTACTTC	CAISTLGGERSQQYF
TRBJ1-1	TRBV6-5	-	-	TGTGCCAGCCAGCGGAACACTGAAGCTTTCTTT	CASQRNTEAFF
TRBJ1-4	TRBV6-6	-	few	TGTGCCAGCAGATCAACAGGGACCTATGAAAAACTGTTTTTT	CASRSTGTYEKLFF
TRBJ1-1	TRBV6-5	-	-	TGTGCCAGCAGTTCCTCCGTGGAAGCTTTCTTT	CASSSSVEAFF
TRBJ1-1	TRBV4-3	TRBD1	-	TGCGCCAGCAGCCAAGGGTTTTTTGGGACAGGGAACACTGAAGCTTTCTTT	CASSQGFFGTGNTEAFF
TRBJ2-7	TRBV7-6	TRBD1	-	TGTGCCAGCAGCTGGGGACAGGGGGCTTACGAGCAGTACTTC	CASSWGQGAYEQYF
TRBJ1-1	TRBV5-4	-	-	TGTGCCAGCAGCGTGGGGACTCACACTGAAGCTTTCTTT	CASSVGTHTEAFF
TRBJ1-1	TRBV7-9	-	-	TGTGCCAGCAACACACCGAACACTGAAGCTTTCTTT	CASNTPNTEAFF
TRBJ2-2	TRBV7-9	-	few	TGTGCCAGCAGCTTCTACGGCACCGGGGAGCTGTTTTTT	CASSFYGTGELFF
TRBJ2-5	TRBV11-2	-	-	TGTGCCAGCAGCATAAGCCCCCTAGAGACCCAGTACTTC	CASSISPLETQYF
TRBJ1-4	TRBV2	-	once	TGTGCCAGCAGGGGTTCGAGACAGGTTAATGAAAAACTGTTTTTT	CASRGSRQVNEKLFF
TRBJ2-5	TRBV7-9	-	-	TGTGCCAGCAGCCCGGACACCGATGGGACCCAGTACTTC	CASSPDTDGTQYF
TRBJ2-2	TRBV10-3	TRBD1	-	TGTGCCACGCTAGGGACAGGAGGCACCGGGGAGCTGTTTTTT	CATLGTGGTGELFF
TRBJ2-1	TRBV30	TRBD2	-	TGTGCCTGGACCCTGGGGCGGGGGGTTTATGAGCAGTTCTTC	CAWTLGRGVYEQFF
TRBJ1-4	TRBV5-4	TRBD1	few	TGTGCCAGCAGCAACACAGGGGCAGGTGAAAAACTGTTTTTT	CASSNTGAGEKLFF
TRBJ2-3	TRBV9	TRBD2	-	TGTGCCAGCAGCGTAGCGGGGGGGGCTATGGATACGCAGTATTTT	CASSVAGGAMDTQYF
TRBJ2-1	TRBV4-3	TRBD2	-	TGCGCCAGCAGCCGCTCCGGGGGGGGCACAAATGAGCAGTTCTTC	CASSRSGGGTNEQFF
TRBJ2-3	TRBV4-1	-	once	TGCGCCAGCAGCCAAGATAGCGGCACAGATACGCAGTATTTT	CASSQDSGTDTQYF
TRBJ2-3	TRBV18	TRBD1	-	TGTGCCAGCTCACAACAGGGGGGCGATACGCAGTATTTT	CASSQQGGDTQYF
TRBJ1-5	TRBV19	-	-	TGTGCCAGTAGCCAGGGGCATAAGCCCCAGCATTTT	CASSQGHKPQHF
TRBJ1-5	TRBV7-8	-	-	TGTGCCAGCAGCTTATCAGGGGGCAATCAGCCCCAGCATTTT	CASSLSGGNQPQHF
TRBJ1-2	TRBV9	TRBD1	once	TGTGCCAGCAGCTCAGGGGGCGCAAATGGCTACACCTTC	CASSSGGANGYTF
TRBJ2-7	TRBV5-6	-	few	TGTGCCAGCAGCTTGGGAGATTACGAGCAGTACTTC	CASSLGDYEQYF
TRBJ1-5	TRBV2	-	few	TGTGCCAGCAGTGGAGGTTTCAATCAGCCCCAGCATTTT	CASSGGFNQPQHF
TRBJ1-1	TRBV2	-	few	TGTGCCAGCAGTCAGCCGTGGGGGAGGGGGAGTGAGACTGAAGCTTTCTTT	CASSQPWGRGSETEAFF
TRBJ1-2	TRBV6-6	-	-	TGTGCCAGCAGTGGCGGACACTACTATGGCTACACCTTC	CASSGGHYYGYTF
TRBJ2-6	TRBV28	TRBD1	-	TGTGCCAGCAGTCCCGGACAGGGGGAGTCTGGGGCCAACGTCCTGACTTTC	CASSPGQGESGANVLTF
TRBJ1-2	TRBV15	-	-	TGTGCCACCAGCAGAGATAGGACTCCAAGCGGCTACACCTTC	CATSRDRTPSGYTF
TRBJ1-6	TRBV5-1	TRBD1	-	TGCGCCAGCAGCGTAGGACAGGGTGGTCTTAGTCCACCCCTCCACTTT	CASSVGQGGLSPPLHF
TRBJ1-2	TRBV28	-	-	TGTGCCAGCAGCTATTCGGGAAACGATGGCTACACCTTC	CASSYSGNDGYTF